This T cell receptor (beta chain) was captured by sequencing in a study of a mutant IDH1 vaccine in newly diagnosed glioma. Study-level background: In some groups vaccination began 4-6 weeks post-radiotherapy; others received it with temozolomide. Earlier care involved radiotherapy, temozolomide, or both, and the majority received both.

Time point defined: week 5, during vaccination. Vaccination used 300 ug of mutant IDH1 20-mer peptide per dose, with topical imiquimod. Overall study results and limits: Pseudoprogression showed no apparent link to changes in top peripheral T cell clonotypes. Among patients, nearly 95% showed immune responses induced by the vaccine.

The CDR3 extends over 15 amino acids. Germline assignment: CDR1 SNHLY and CDR2 FYNNEI. The V and J ends lost 4 bases and 1 base, in that order; junction bases with no gene match: 2. For this clone: Its antigen is undetermined.

Produced via immunoSEQ multiplex PCR; TCRdb's table is partial and in-frame only. The sample has tens of thousands of clones; 82% are singletons. V is TRBV2 and J is TRBJ1-2; 11 positions agree with TRBD1. This clonotype was sampled from a woman aged 18-29 years with glioma. Some clones in this sample may be carry-over from other donors' samples. Sample: PBMCs, taken from a glioma patient whose treatment included an IDH1 peptide vaccine. The CDR3 protein is CASSGGTGGNYGYTF. The CDR3 DNA reads TGTGCCAGCAGTGGAGGGACAGGGGGTAACTATGGCTACACCTTC. The entire variable domain, with the rest obtained from reference TRBV2 and TRBJ1-2, is as follows: EPEVTQTPSHQVTQMGQEVILRCVPISNHLYFYWYRQILGQKVEFLVSFYNNEISEKSEIFDDQFSVERPDGSNFTLKIRSTKLEDSAMYFCASSGGTGGNYGYTFGSGTRLTVV.